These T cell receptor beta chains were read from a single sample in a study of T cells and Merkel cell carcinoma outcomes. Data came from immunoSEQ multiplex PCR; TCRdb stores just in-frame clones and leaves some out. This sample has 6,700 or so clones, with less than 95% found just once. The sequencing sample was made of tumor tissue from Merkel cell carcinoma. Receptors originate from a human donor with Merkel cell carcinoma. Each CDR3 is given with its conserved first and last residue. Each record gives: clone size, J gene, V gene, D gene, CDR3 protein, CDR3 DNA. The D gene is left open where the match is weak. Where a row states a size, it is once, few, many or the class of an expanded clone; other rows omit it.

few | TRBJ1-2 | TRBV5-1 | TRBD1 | CASSYQGQGYGGYTF | TGCGCCAGCAGCTACCAGGGACAGGGGTATGGTGGCTACACCTTC
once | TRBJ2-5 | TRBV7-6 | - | CASSLGGTTQETQYF | TGTGCCAGCAGTTTAGGAGGGACAACCCAAGAGACCCAGTACTTC
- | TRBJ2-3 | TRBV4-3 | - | CASSQHQATDTQYF | TGCGCCAGCAGCCAACATCAAGCCACAGATACGCAGTATTTT
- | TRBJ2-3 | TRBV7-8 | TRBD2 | CASSLVPGLAGGQNTQYF | TGTGCCAGCAGCTTAGTCCCCGGACTAGCGGGGGGTCAAAATACGCAGTATTTT
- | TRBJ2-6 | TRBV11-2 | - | CASSRMTGPGANVLTF | TGTGCCAGCAGCCGTATGACAGGCCCTGGGGCCAACGTCCTGACTTTC
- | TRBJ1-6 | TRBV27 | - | CASSWAQGPYGNSPLHF | TGTGCCAGCAGTTGGGCACAGGGACCTTATGGGAATTCACCCCTCCACTTT
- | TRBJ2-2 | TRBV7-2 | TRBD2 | CASSTSSGVGGELFF | TGTGCCAGCAGCACATCTAGCGGGGTTGGCGGGGAGCTGTTTTTT
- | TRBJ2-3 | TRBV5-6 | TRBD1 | CASSQDRGNTQYF | TGTGCCAGCAGCCAAGACAGGGGGAATACGCAGTATTTT
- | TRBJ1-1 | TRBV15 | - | CATNTGLNTEAFF | TGTGCCACCAATACAGGGTTGAACACTGAAGCTTTCTTT
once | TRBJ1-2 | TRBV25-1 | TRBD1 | CASRGTGENYGYTF | TGTGCCAGCAGAGGGACAGGGGAAAACTATGGCTACACCTTC
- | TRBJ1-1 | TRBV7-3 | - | CASSRSTATEAFF | TGTGCCAGCAGCAGGTCGACAGCCACTGAAGCTTTCTTT